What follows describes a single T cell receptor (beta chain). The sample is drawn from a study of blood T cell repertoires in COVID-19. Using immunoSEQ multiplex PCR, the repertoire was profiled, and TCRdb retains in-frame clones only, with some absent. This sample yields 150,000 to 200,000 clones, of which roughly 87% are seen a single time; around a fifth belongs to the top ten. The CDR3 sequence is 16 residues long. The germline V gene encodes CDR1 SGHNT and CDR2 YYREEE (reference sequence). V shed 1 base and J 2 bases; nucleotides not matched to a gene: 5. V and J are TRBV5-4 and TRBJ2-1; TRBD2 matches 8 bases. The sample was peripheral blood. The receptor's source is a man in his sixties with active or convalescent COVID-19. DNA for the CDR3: TGTGCCAGCAGCTTGTTGCCGGGGGGGACCTACAATGAGCAGTTCTTC. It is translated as CASSLLPGGTYNEQFF.